This entry lists 19 T cell receptor beta chains sequenced from one sample in a study of blood T cell repertoires in COVID-19. Profiled with immunoSEQ multiplex PCR; TCRdb holds only in-frame clones, not every one. The profile shows about 90,000 clones, 65% to 90% of them singletons. The sequencing input was peripheral blood. The source of these receptors is an older man with active or convalescent COVID-19.

The genes are TRBV11-2 and TRBJ1-2, with D hard to call. CDR1 is SGHAT, CDR2 FQNNGV, per germline. V was shortened by 1 base and J by 2 bases, with 5 bases between the two germline ends. The CDR3 totals 13 residues. The CDR3 bases are TGTGCCAGCAGCTTAGGGGCCAACTATGGCTACACCTTC. It codes for CASSLGANYGYTF. Based on the CDR3 plus reference TRBV11-2 and TRBJ1-2, the full variable domain is EAGVAQSPRYKIIEKRQSVAFWCNPISGHATLYWYQQILGQGPKLLIQFQNNGVVDDSQLPKDRFSAERLKGVDSTLKIQPAKLEDSAVYLCASSLGANYGYTFGSGTRLTVV.

V is TRBV30 and J is TRBJ1-1; D is possibly TRBD1 (5 bases). The ends were cut back, 4 bases at V and 1 base at J, with 10 bases in the middle. CDR1 and CDR2 from the germline V gene are GTSNPN and SVGIG (reference sequence). This CDR3 is built from 13 residues. CDR3 residues: CAWIGTANTEAFF. CDR3 coding DNA: TGTGCCTGGATTGGGACTGCGAACACTGAAGCTTTCTTT.

This chain joins TRBV19 and TRBJ1-4; D is undetermined. Germline values: CDR1 LNHDA, CDR2 SQIVND (reference sequence). Deletions cut 7 bases from V and 8 bases from J, with 17 bases between. The length of the CDR3 is 14 residues. This CDR3 reads CASTPGSVEEKLFF. CDR3 nucleotides: TGTGCCAGTACCCCAGGCTCGGTCGAGGAAAAACTGTTTTTT. The full variable domain, completed using reference TRBV19 and TRBJ1-4, is DGGITQSPKYLFRKEGQNVTLSCEQNLNHDAMYWYRQDPGQGLRLIYYSQIVNDFQKGDIAEGYSVSREKKESFPLTVTSAQKNPTAFYLCASTPGSVEEKLFFGSGTQLSVL.

The CDR3 protein is CASSLTAASSGNTIYF. The CDR3 nucleotides are TGTGCCAGCAGCTTAACGGCGGCGAGCTCTGGAAACACCATATATTTT. The rearrangement links TRBV7-2 to TRBJ1-3; no clear D. The CDR3 has 16 amino acids. The germline CDR1 and CDR2 sequences are SGHTA and FQGNSA. The V end was cut by 2 bases, the J end by 0 bases, with 11 bases between. Looking up the rest from reference TRBV7-2 and TRBJ1-3 gives the full variable domain: GAGVSQSPSNKVTEKGKDVELRCDPISGHTALYWYRQSLGQGLEFLIYFQGNSAPDKSGLPSDRFSAERTGGSVSTLTIQRTQQEDSAVYLCASSLTAASSGNTIYFGEGSWLTVV.

The genes are TRBV7-9 and TRBJ2-1, with D maybe TRBD2 (7 bases). V lost 5 bases to trimming and J lost 8 bases, with 16 bases between them. Looked up from germline, CDR1 is SEHNR and CDR2 is FQNEAQ (reference sequence). The CDR3 consists of 14 residues. The CDR3 DNA is TGTGCCAGCAGCCCCCGGGGGGCTTGGGATGAGCAGTTCTTC. Translated, it gives CASSPRGAWDEQFF.

This sequence joins TRBV27 and TRBJ1-6; TRBD1 might be the D (6 bases). The CDR3 totals 13 residues. Trimming removed 2 bases at V and 14 bases at J, with 13 bases between. Germline CDR1 and CDR2: MNHEY and SMNVEV (reference sequence). The CDR3 DNA follows: TGTGCCAGCAGTTTACAACCCAGGGGTTCCCTCCACTTT. This encodes CASSLQPRGSLHF.

As concerns this clone: In the same sample, other DNA sequences code for this CDR3. V gene TRBV28 combines with J gene TRBJ1-2; weak D call: TRBD1 (6 bases). CDR1 is MDHEN and CDR2 is SYDVKM in the germline V gene. V lost 6 bases to trimming and J lost 2 bases, with 10 bases between them. This CDR3 contains 13 residues. The CDR3 is CASRPQGNYGYTF. The DNA for the CDR3 is TGTGCCAGCAGACCACAGGGAAACTATGGCTACACCTTC.

The chain is built from TRBV9 and TRBJ2-2; 11 nucleotides agree with TRBD1. The germline V gene encodes CDR1 SGDLS and CDR2 YYNGEE. V dropped 0 bases and J dropped 1; count of bases not matched to a gene: 2. The CDR3 spans 17 residues. CDR3 in amino acids: CASSVAGTGGNTGELFF. CDR3 sequence (DNA): TGTGCCAGCAGCGTAGCCGGGACAGGGGGGAACACCGGGGAGCTGTTTTTT.

The chain carries TRBV10-3 and TRBJ2-1, with 7 positions matching TRBD2. The CDR3 is 16 residues long. The germline gives CDR1 ENHRY, CDR2 SYGVKD. V lost 5 bases to trimming and J lost 5 bases; unmatched junction nucleotides: 12. The CDR3 region is CAISRAAGVQDNEQFF. The CDR3 DNA sequence: TGTGCCATCAGTCGAGCGGCGGGGGTTCAGGACAATGAGCAGTTCTTC.

This chain joins TRBV11-3 and TRBJ2-2; 8 bases align to TRBD2. The CDR3 has 16 residues. V dropped 5 bases and J dropped 5; count of bases not matched to a gene: 10. Per the germline V gene, CDR1 is SGHNT and CDR2 is YENEEA. The CDR3 sequence is CASSPSGSGSTGELFF. As DNA, the CDR3 is TGTGCCAGCAGCCCCTCGGGGAGCGGGAGTACCGGGGAGCTGTTTTTT.

The rearrangement joins TRBV29-1 to TRBJ2-1, with TRBD2 identical over 8 bases. With 7 bases clipped from V and 8 bases from J, the junction kept 16 bases outside the gene matches. Germline CDR1 SQVTM, CDR2 ANQGSEA. The CDR3 spans 15 residues. The CDR3 spells CSAERGLGVGYEQFF. The CDR3 DNA follows: TGCAGCGCTGAGCGGGGACTAGGCGTTGGGTATGAGCAGTTCTTC.

The rearrangement links TRBV6-2 or TRBV6-3 to TRBJ2-7, with D tentatively TRBD1 (6 bases). CDR3 size: 14 residues. The germline CDR1 and CDR2 sequences are MNHEY and SVGEGT. V lost 4 bases to trimming and J lost 1 base, with 11 bases between them. CDR3: CASSFDRISYEQYF. The CDR3 coding sequence is TGTGCCAGCAGTTTCGACAGGATATCCTACGAGCAGTACTTC.

The genes are TRBV7-2 and TRBJ2-3, with 9 bases matching TRBD1. Germline CDR1 reads SGHTA; CDR2 reads FQGNSA. This CDR3 is built from 15 residues. After removal of 4 bases from V and 4 bases from J, the junction contained 6 bases not matched to a gene. The CDR3 bases are TGTGCCAGCAGCTCCGGACAGGGGTTCTCAGATACGCAGTATTTT. It translates to CASSSGQGFSDTQYF. Using reference TRBV7-2 and TRBJ2-3 for the parts outside the CDR3, the full variable domain is GAGVSQSPSNKVTEKGKDVELRCDPISGHTALYWYRQSLGQGLEFLIYFQGNSAPDKSGLPSDRFSAERTGGSVSTLTIQRTQQEDSAVYLCASSSGQGFSDTQYFGPGTRLTVL.

The chain has TRBV19 and TRBJ1-4, with TRBD1 matching over 11 bases. The length of the CDR3 is 18 residues. Trimming cost V 0 bases and J 2 bases; bases outside gene matches: 5. Germline V lookup: CDR1 LNHDA, CDR2 SQIVND (reference sequence). The CDR3, as DNA: TGTGCCAGTAGTATAGACGGACAGGGGGCTAGCACTAATGAAAAACTGTTTTTT. Protein sequence: CASSIDGQGASTNEKLFF.

The chain combines TRBV29-1 with TRBJ1-1; the D gene is possibly TRBD1 (6 bases). The CDR3 loop spans 13 amino acids. Trimming shortened V by 0 bases and J by 11 bases, and 16 bases separated the two germline ends. CDR1 is SQVTM and CDR2 is ANQGSEA in the germline V gene. CDR3 protein: CSVEDFAGVEAFF. The CDR3 DNA reads TGCAGCGTTGAAGATTTTGCAGGGGTTGAGGCTTTCTTT.

The rearrangement uses TRBV10-3 and TRBJ1-2; D remains unclear. V was trimmed by 1 base and J by 13 bases, leaving 16 bases between them. The CDR3 covers 13 residues. Germline lookup yields CDR1 ENHRY and CDR2 SYGVKD. The DNA for the CDR3 is TGTGCCATCAGTGAGTTGGGGAGCCCTGGATTCACCTTC. This gives the protein CAISELGSPGFTF.

The chain couples TRBV6-5 to TRBJ1-4, with a tentative D call TRBD1 (6 bases). The CDR3 sequence is 13 residues long. V gave up 7 bases and J gave up 7 bases, with 13 bases separating them. Germline V gene lookup returns CDR1 MNHEY and CDR2 SVGAGI. The CDR3 loop reads CASKGLGGEKLFF. The CDR3 bases are TGTGCCAGCAAGGGTCTAGGGGGTGAAAAACTGTTTTTT.

J is TRBJ2-5 and V is TRBV4-2, with 9 bases matching TRBD2. Germline V gene data show CDR1 as LGHNA and CDR2 as YNFKEQ. V was pared by 4 bases and J by 5 bases, with 14 bases of the junction left unmatched. This CDR3 is 17 amino acids long. The CDR3 DNA reads TGTGCCAGCAGCCGCGGGGTAGCGGGAGATCCTTGGGAGACCCAGTACTTC. Encoded protein: CASSRGVAGDPWETQYF.

This clone was observed once. The chain uses TRBV11-2 and TRBJ2-7; TRBD2 aligns across 7 bases. The ends lost 5 bases at V and 9 bases at J; junction bases unmatched: 10. Germline CDR1 is SGHAT and CDR2 is FQNNGV. The CDR3 covers 13 residues. The CDR3 loop is CASSPGGRETQYF. CDR3 DNA sequence: TGTGCCAGCAGCCCCGGTGGGCGGGAGACGCAGTACTTC.